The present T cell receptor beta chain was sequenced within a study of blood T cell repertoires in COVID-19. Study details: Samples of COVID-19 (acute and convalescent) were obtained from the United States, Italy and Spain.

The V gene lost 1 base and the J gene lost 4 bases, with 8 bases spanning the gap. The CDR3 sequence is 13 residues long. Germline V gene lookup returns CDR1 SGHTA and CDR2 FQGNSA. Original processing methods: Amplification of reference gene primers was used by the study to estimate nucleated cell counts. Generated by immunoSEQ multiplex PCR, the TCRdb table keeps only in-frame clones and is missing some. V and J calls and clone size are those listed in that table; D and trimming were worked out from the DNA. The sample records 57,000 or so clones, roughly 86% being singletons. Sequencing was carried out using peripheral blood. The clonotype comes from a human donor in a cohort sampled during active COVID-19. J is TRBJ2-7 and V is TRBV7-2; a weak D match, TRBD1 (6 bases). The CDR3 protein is CASSLEQGYEQYF. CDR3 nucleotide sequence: TGTGCCAGCAGCTTAGAACAGGGTTACGAGCAGTACTTC.